The 5 T cell receptor beta chains below were found in one sample sequenced in a study of shared T cell receptors in the human thymus. Sequenced by immunoSEQ multiplex PCR; TCRdb stores in-frame clones only, minus some. Of about 730,000 clones in the sample, 80% to 90% were seen once. This sample was shared with a second study, whose subject was human thymus T cells.

Material for sequencing was thymocytes. The source is a girl under three years old with a congenital heart defect.

The chain combines TRBV6-1 with TRBJ1-1, with D tentatively TRBD1 (6 bases). Trimming cost V 3 bases and J 6 bases, with 14 bases left between them. Germline values: CDR1 MNHNS, CDR2 SASEGT. The CDR3 runs to 14 residues. The CDR3 reads CASSERPGEAEAFF. Here the CDR3 DNA reads TGTGCCAGCAGTGAGCGTCCAGGGGAAGCTGAAGCTTTCTTT.

This clone was recorded only once. This chain links TRBV7-8 with TRBJ2-7, with a tentative D call TRBD2 (5 bases). The CDR3 is 17 amino acids. CDR1 is SGHVS and CDR2 is FQNEAQ in the germline V gene. Trimming cost V 4 bases and J 5 bases, with 24 bases left between them. The CDR3 reads CASSSNAPLPGSHEQYF. The CDR3 coding sequence is TGTGCCAGCAGCTCTAACGCGCCACTACCGGGGTCCCACGAGCAGTACTTC.

This clone showed up just a few times. The CDR3 DNA follows: TGTGCCAGCAGTAGCCAGGGATCTGGAAACACCATATATTTT. Translation: CASSSQGSGNTIYF. V gene TRBV28 combines with J gene TRBJ1-3, with D perhaps TRBD1 (5 bases). Germline V lookup: CDR1 MDHEN, CDR2 SYDVKM. The CDR3 is 14 amino acids. V lost 5 bases to trimming and J lost 1 base, with 9 bases between them.

The chain employs TRBV15 and TRBJ2-4, with TRBD1 as a possible D gene (5 bases). The V gene's germline CDR1 is LNHNV and CDR2 YYDKDF (reference sequence). The CDR3 contains 16 residues. The V gene lost 0 bases and the J gene lost 5 bases, with 14 bases spanning the gap. As DNA, the CDR3 is TGTGCCACCAGCAGAGATACGGTCAGGGAAGAAAACATTCAGTACTTC. Translating gives CATSRDTVREENIQYF. Filled out from reference TRBV15 and TRBJ2-4, the complete variable domain reads DAMVIQNPRYQVTQFGKPVTLSCSQTLNHNVMYWYQQKSSQAPKLLFHYYDKDFNNEADTPDNFQSRRPNTSFCFLDIRSPGLGDTAMYLCATSRDTVREENIQYFGAGTRLSVL.

The chain couples TRBV11-2 to TRBJ1-2; TRBD1 is a possible D gene (6 bases). The CDR3 sequence is 14 residues long. Germline CDR1 reads SGHAT; CDR2 reads FQNNGV. Trimming removed 7 bases at V and 4 bases at J, with 16 bases between. This chain's CDR3 is CASKATGPAYGYTF. CDR3 DNA sequence: TGTGCCAGCAAGGCTACAGGGCCGGCCTATGGCTACACCTTC.